Shown below are 8 T cell receptor beta chains from a single sample sequenced in a study of post-analysis software for immune sequencing data. For these receptors, no antigen is known. The TCR beta cDNA libraries carried unique molecular identifiers. MiXCR, applied by TCRdb to the PCR reads, yields one record per CDR3 protein. The sample includes hundreds of thousands of distinct CDR3 sequences, approximately 59% seen only once; the top ten take approximately 10%. Findings and limits, study-wide: Included in a set of roughly 5 TRBV segments more frequent in patients than controls were TRBV5-6, TRBV5-1 and TRBV20-1.

The source material was blood. These receptors originate from a girl aged 2 to 10 with multiple sclerosis.

V is TRBV29-1 and J is TRBJ2-1; no clear D gene. Germline CDR1 reads SQVTM; CDR2 reads ANQGSEA. This CDR3 is built from 14 residues. V dropped 4 bases and J dropped 8 bases, with 18 bases sitting between them. The CDR3 here is CSVGGFGRVDEQFF. The CDR3 DNA reads as TGCAGCGTTGGAGGTTTTGGTAGGGTTGATGAGCAGTTCTTC.

The V gene is TRBV20-1, the J gene TRBJ2-5; D tentatively fits TRBD1 or TRBD2 (6 bases each). The V end lost 3 bases, the J end lost 9 bases, and 23 bases lay between the germline ends. Germline V gives CDR1 DFQATT, CDR2 SNEGSKA (reference sequence). This CDR3 is built from 15 residues. The CDR3 reads CSASGFEWGATAQYF. In DNA, the CDR3 is TGCAGTGCTAGTGGCTTTGAATGGGGGGCGACGGCCCAGTACTTC.

This clonotype was seen more than once but under ten times. V usage is TRBV12-3 or TRBV12-4 and J usage is TRBJ1-1; a weak D match, TRBD1 (6 bases). The V end was cut by 2 bases, the J end by 2 bases, with 9 bases between. This CDR3 contains 14 residues. The CDR3 spells CASSLNRANTEAFF. The CDR3 coding sequence is TGTGCCAGCAGTTTAAACAGGGCTAACACTGAAGCTTTCTTT.

This chain uses TRBV6-6 with TRBJ2-6; TRBD2 might be the D (6 bases). The length of the CDR3 is 15 residues. The ends were cut back, 4 bases at V and 3 bases at J, with 10 bases in the middle. Germline V CDR1 and CDR2: MNHNY, SVGAGI (reference sequence). This CDR3 is CASSSEGYGANVLTF. The CDR3, as DNA: TGTGCCAGCAGTTCGGAGGGTTATGGGGCCAACGTCCTGACTTTC.

The sample holds a few counts of this clonotype. The chain carries TRBV4-2 and TRBJ2-1; 7 bases line up with TRBD2. Germline V lookup: CDR1 LGHNA, CDR2 YNFKEQ. CDR3 length: 18 amino acids. J was trimmed by 0 bases and V by 5 bases; bases with no gene match: 13. CDR3 amino acids: CASSSGTSAVSSYNEQFF. For the CDR3, the DNA is TGTGCCAGCAGCAGTGGAACTAGCGCGGTGTCCTCCTACAATGAGCAGTTCTTC.

This chain joins TRBV20-1 and TRBJ2-4; 8 positions match TRBD2. Germline lookup yields CDR1 DFQATT and CDR2 SNEGSKA (reference sequence). V lost 4 bases and J lost 9; bases outside the gene matches: 11. CDR3 length: 14 residues. The CDR3 is CSATGGRNLPIQYF. The CDR3 DNA reads as TGCAGTGCTACAGGCGGGAGGAACCTACCCATTCAGTACTTC.

The V gene is TRBV6-2 or TRBV6-3, the J gene TRBJ2-5; TRBD1 aligns across 8 bases. With V trimmed by 2 bases and J by 11 bases, 25 bases remained unmatched. Germline CDR1 is MNHEY and CDR2 is SVGEGT. This CDR3 region has 19 residues. The CDR3 sequence: CASSYPANGGVVQGEEQYF. The CDR3 DNA reads as TGTGCCAGCAGTTACCCGGCGAACGGGGGAGTGGTACAGGGGGAAGAGCAGTACTTC.

CDR3 sequence (DNA): TGCGCCAGCAGCCAAGATGGGAACAGGTTGAACACTGAAGCTTTCTTT. Protein product: CASSQDGNRLNTEAFF. This sequence joins TRBV4-3 and TRBJ1-1; possible D gene TRBD1, 5 bases. CDR3 length: 16 residues. Germline V gene sequence: CDR1 LGHNA, CDR2 YSLEER. The ends were cut back, 0 bases at V and 0 bases at J, with 11 bases in the middle.